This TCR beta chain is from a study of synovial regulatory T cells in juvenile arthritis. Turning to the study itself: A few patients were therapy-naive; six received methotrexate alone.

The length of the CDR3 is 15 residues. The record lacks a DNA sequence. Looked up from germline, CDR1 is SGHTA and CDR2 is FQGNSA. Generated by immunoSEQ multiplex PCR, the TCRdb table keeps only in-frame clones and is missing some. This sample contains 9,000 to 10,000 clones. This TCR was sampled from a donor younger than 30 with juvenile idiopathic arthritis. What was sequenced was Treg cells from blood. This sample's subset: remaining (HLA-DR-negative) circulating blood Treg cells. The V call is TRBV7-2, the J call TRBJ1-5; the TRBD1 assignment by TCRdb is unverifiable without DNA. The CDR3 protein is CASSHGTGIHQPQHF.